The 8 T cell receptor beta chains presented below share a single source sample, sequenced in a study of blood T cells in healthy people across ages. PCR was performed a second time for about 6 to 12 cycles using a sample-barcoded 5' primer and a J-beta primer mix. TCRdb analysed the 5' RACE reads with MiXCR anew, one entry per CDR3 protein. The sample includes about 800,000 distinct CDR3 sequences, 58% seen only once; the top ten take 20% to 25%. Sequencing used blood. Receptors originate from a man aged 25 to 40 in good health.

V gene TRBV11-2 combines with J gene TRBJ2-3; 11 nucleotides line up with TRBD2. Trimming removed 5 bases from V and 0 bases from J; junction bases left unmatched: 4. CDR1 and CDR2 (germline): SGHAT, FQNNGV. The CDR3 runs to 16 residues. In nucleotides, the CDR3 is TGTGCCAGCAGCACGACTAGCGGGAAAAGCACAGATACGCAGTATTTT. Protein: CASSTTSGKSTDTQYF.

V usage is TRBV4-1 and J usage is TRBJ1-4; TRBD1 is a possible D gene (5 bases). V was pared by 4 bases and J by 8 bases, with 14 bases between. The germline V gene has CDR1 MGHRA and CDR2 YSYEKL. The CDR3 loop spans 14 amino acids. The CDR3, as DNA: TGCGCCAGCAGCCCATCGACCGGGGCGGAAAAACTGTTTTTT. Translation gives CASSPSTGAEKLFF.

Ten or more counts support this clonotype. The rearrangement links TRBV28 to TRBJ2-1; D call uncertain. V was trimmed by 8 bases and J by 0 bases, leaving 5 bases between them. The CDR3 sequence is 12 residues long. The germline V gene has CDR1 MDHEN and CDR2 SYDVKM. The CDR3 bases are TGTGCCAGCGGAACCTCCTACAATGAGCAGTTCTTC. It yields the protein CASGTSYNEQFF.

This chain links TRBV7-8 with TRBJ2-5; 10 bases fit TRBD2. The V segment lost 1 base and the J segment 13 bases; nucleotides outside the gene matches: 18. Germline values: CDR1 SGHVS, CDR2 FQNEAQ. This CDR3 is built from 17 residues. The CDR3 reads CASSLEGGLAAPYERYF. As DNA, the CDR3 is TGTGCCAGCAGCTTAGAAGGCGGACTAGCGGCCCCCTACGAGCGGTACTTC. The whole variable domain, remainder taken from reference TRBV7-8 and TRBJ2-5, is GAGVSQSPRYKVAKRGQDVALRCDPISGHVSLFWYQQALGQGPEFLTYFQNEAQLDKSGLPSDRFFAERPEGSVSTLKIQRTQQEDSAVYLCASSLEGGLAAPYERYFGPGTRLLVL.

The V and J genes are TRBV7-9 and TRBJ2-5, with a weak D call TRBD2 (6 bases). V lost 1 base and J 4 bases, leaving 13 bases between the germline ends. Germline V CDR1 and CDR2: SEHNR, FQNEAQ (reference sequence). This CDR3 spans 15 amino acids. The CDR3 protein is CASSLDGGKGETQYF. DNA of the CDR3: TGTGCCAGCAGCTTAGACGGGGGAAAGGGAGAGACCCAGTACTTC.

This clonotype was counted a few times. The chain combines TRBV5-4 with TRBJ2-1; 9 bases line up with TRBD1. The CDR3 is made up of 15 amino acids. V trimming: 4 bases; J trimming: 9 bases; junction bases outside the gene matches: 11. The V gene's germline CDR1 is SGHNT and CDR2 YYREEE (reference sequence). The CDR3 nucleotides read TGTGCCAGCAGCCCCCCCGGGACAGGGAGTAGTGAGCAGTTCTTC. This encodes CASSPPGTGSSEQFF. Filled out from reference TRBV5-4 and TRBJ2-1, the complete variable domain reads ETGVTQSPTHLIKTRGQQVTLRCSSQSGHNTVSWYQQALGQGPQFIFQYYREEENGRGNFPPRFSGLQFPNYSSELNVNALELDDSALYLCASSPPGTGSSEQFFGPGTRLTVL.

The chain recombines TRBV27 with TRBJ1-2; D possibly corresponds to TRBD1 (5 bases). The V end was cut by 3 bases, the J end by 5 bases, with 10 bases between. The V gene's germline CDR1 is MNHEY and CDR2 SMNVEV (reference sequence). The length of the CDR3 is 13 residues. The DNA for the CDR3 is TGTGCCAGCAGTTTCAGCAGGGCTTATGGCTACACCTTC. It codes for CASSFSRAYGYTF.

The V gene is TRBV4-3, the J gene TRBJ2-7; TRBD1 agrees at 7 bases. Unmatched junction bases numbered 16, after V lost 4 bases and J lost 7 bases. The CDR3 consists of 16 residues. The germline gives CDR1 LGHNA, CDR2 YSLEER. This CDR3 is CASSREIGTAAFEQYF. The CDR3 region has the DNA TGCGCCAGCAGCCGTGAAATCGGGACAGCCGCCTTTGAGCAGTACTTC.